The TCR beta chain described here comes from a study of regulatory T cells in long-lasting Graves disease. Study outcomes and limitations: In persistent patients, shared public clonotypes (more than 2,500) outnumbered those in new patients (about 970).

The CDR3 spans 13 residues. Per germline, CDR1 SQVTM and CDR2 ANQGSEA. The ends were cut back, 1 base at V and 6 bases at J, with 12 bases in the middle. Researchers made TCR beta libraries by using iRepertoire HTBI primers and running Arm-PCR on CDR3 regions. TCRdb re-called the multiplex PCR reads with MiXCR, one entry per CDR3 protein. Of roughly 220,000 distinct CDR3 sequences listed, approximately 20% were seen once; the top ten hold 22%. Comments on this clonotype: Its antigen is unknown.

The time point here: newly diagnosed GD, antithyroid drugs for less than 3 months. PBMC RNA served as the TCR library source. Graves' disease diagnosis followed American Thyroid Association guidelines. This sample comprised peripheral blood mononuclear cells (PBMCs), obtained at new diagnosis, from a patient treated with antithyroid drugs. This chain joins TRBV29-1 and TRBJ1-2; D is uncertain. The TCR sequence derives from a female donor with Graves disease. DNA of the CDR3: TGCAGCGTTGAAGGGGCAGTTAGGGATGGCTACACCTTC. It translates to CSVEGAVRDGYTF.